The T cell receptor beta chain described here comes from a study of CD8 T cells in Susac syndrome. The germline V and J ends were trimmed by 2 bases and 0 bases, with 14 bases remaining between them. The CDR3 extends over 17 amino acids. Germline V lookup: CDR1 SGHRS, CDR2 YFSETQ. With random hexamers, 0.5 to 1 ug RNA was reverse transcribed. TCRdb ran MiXCR on the immunoSEQ multiplex PCR reads and lists one entry per CDR3 protein. The profile shows some 260,000 distinct CDR3 sequences, about 85% of them singletons. This TCR derives from a human donor with multiple sclerosis. V usage is TRBV5-1 and J usage is TRBJ2-2; unclear D gene. The sample was CD8+ T cells from PBMCs. The DNA of the CDR3 is TGCGCCAGCAGCTTAAGTCTTATGGTGCCGAACACCGGGGAGCTGTTTTTT. This gives the protein CASSLSLMVPNTGELFF.